The 24 T cell receptor beta chains presented below share a single source sample, sequenced in a study of Graves' ophthalmopathy and Graves' hyperthyroidism (dated by TCRdb to 2017 to 2018). Sequencer: Illumina HiSeq 2000. For repertoire sequencing, the TCR beta CDR3 regions were amplified from RNA transcripts. HTBI primers and the Qiagen OneStep RT-PCR kit were used in a first-round RT-PCR, which was followed by a second-round multiplex PCR, size selection and purification. TCRdb passed the public sequencing reads through fastp at Q25 and MiXCR, retaining productive beta sequences. Each entry merges the rows of one CDR3 protein and shows their most common DNA and genes. Recorded for this sample are about 590,000 distinct CDR3 sequences; under 40% of them occurred a single time. The top ten hold about 4.2% of the sample. The sample comprised peripheral blood or thyroid tissue (not recorded which). The receptor set was obtained from an adult man with Graves' hyperthyroidism.

This clonotype was seen at least ten times. This chain joins TRBV12-3 or TRBV12-4 and TRBJ2-5; 13 bases line up with TRBD2. J lost 4 bases, V lost 4 bases, and 6 bases had no gene match. The CDR3 covers 16 residues. This CDR3 is CASSSGLAGVSETQYF. Written as DNA, the CDR3 is TGTGCCAGCAGTTCCGGACTAGCGGGAGTCTCAGAGACCCAGTACTTC.

V gene TRBV7-2 combines with J gene TRBJ2-3; TRBD2 matches 10 bases. V dropped 5 bases and J dropped 0; count of bases not matched to a gene: 5. The CDR3 length is 16 residues. Germline lookup yields CDR1 SGHTA and CDR2 FQGNSA. CDR3 region: CASSDLAGASTDTQYF. The DNA for the CDR3 is TGTGCCAGCAGCGACCTAGCGGGGGCTAGCACAGATACGCAGTATTTT. Full variable domain (rest looked up from reference TRBV7-2 and TRBJ2-3): GAGVSQSPSNKVTEKGKDVELRCDPISGHTALYWYRQSLGQGLEFLIYFQGNSAPDKSGLPSDRFSAERTGGSVSTLTIQRTQQEDSAVYLCASSDLAGASTDTQYFGPGTRLTVL.

Concerning this clonotype itself: One base away lies a much larger clone, so this may be a sequencing read error. J is TRBJ2-5 and V is TRBV15; tentatively, D is TRBD2 (5 bases). The length of the CDR3 is 12 residues. CDR1 and CDR2 from the germline V gene are LNHNV and YYDKDF (reference sequence). Between the trimmed V and J ends, which lost 10 bases and 1 base, there was a span of 10 bases. The CDR3 DNA reads as TGTGCCATCGCGGGCGCCCAAGAGACCCAGTACTTC. Amino acids: CAIAGAQETQYF.

J is TRBJ2-7 and V is TRBV2, with 11 bases lining up with TRBD1. From germline, CDR1 is SNHLY and CDR2 FYNNEI. CDR3 length: 14 residues. The V gene end was trimmed by 4 bases and the J gene end by 7 bases; junction bases not matched to a gene: 6. As DNA, the CDR3 is TGTGCCAGCAGTGCGGACAGGGGGCGGCATGAGCAGTACTTC. It translates to CASSADRGRHEQYF. Full variable domain (remainder filled in from reference TRBV2 and TRBJ2-7): EPEVTQTPSHQVTQMGQEVILRCVPISNHLYFYWYRQILGQKVEFLVSFYNNEISEKSEIFDDQFSVERPDGSNFTLKIRSTKLEDSAMYFCASSADRGRHEQYFGPGTRLTVT.

Notes on this clonotype: A much larger clone sits a single nucleotide away, making a read error possible. This chain joins TRBV6-5 and TRBJ1-3; no reliable D call. The V gene's germline CDR1 is MNHEY and CDR2 SVGAGI. The CDR3 is 15 amino acids. V lost 6 bases to trimming and J lost 0 bases, with 12 bases between them. CDR3 loop: CASRPGRGSGNTIYF. CDR3 DNA sequence: TGTGCCAGCAGGCCTGGCAGAGGCTCTGGAAACACCATATATTTT.

A note on this clonotype: A much more abundant neighbour one base away suggests this may be a read error. DNA for the CDR3: TGTGCCAGCAGCGTAGATCGAGGACAGGGGGCACATAATTCACCCCTCCACTTT. Translated: CASSVDRGQGAHNSPLHF. This rearrangement joins TRBV9 to TRBJ1-6, with 11 positions matching TRBD1. The V segment lost 0 bases and the J segment 5 bases; nucleotides outside the gene matches: 7. This CDR3 region has 18 residues. CDR1 is SGDLS, CDR2 YYNGEE, per germline.

This clonotype was found many times. The chain's CDR3 is CASSSRTGRETQYF. The CDR3 nucleotides read TGTGCCAGCAGCTCTCGGACAGGGCGAGAGACCCAGTACTTC. The chain combines TRBV12-3 or TRBV12-4 with TRBJ2-5, with TRBD1 matching 8 bases. Trimming cost V 6 bases and J 4 bases; bases outside gene matches: 7. The CDR3 length is 14 residues.

The V gene is TRBV7-9, the J gene TRBJ1-6; no definite D call. V was clipped by 2 bases and J by 0 bases, with 11 bases between them. The CDR3 runs to 17 residues. Germline CDR1 and CDR2: SEHNR and FQNEAQ (reference sequence). CDR3 DNA: TGTGCCAGCAGCTTAAGGGAGTTAAGCTCCTATAATTCACCCCTCCACTTT. It codes for CASSLRELSSYNSPLHF.

This clonotype was found many times. J is TRBJ2-5 and V is TRBV9; D possibly matches TRBD1 or TRBD2 (6 bases each). Germline loops: CDR1 SGDLS, CDR2 YYNGEE. This CDR3 contains 14 residues. Trimming cost V 0 bases and J 5 bases, with 11 bases left between them. The chain's CDR3 is CASSVAGALETQYF. DNA for the CDR3: TGTGCCAGCAGCGTAGCGGGGGCTCTGGAGACCCAGTACTTC.

V usage is TRBV7-2 and J usage is TRBJ2-7; D possibly uses TRBD1 or TRBD2 (5 bases each). Trimming removed 5 bases from V and 11 bases from J, with 19 bases in between. This CDR3 has 13 amino acids. Germline V gene data show CDR1 as SGHTA and CDR2 as FQGNSA. CDR3 nucleotides: TGTGCCAGCAGCCTAAAACCCGGGGCCGGAGAGTACTTC. It encodes CASSLKPGAGEYF.

In the case of this clonotype: A read error may explain this, as a much larger clone is one base away. The chain couples TRBV20-1 to TRBJ2-5; unclear D gene. Germline V gene data show CDR1 as DFQATT and CDR2 as SNEGSKA (reference sequence). This CDR3 is built from 14 residues. The DNA of the CDR3 is TGCAGTGCTAGAGATTCTGAGCGATTGGAGACCCAGTGCTTC. Translated, it gives CSARDSERLETQCF.

The chain carries TRBV5-8 and TRBJ2-7, with a possible D match to TRBD1 (5 bases). This CDR3 contains 14 residues. Germline loops: CDR1 SGHTS, CDR2 YDEGEE. V was clipped by 1 base and J by 6 bases, with 14 bases between them. The CDR3 here is CASSLTPGQGEQYF. As DNA, the CDR3 is TGTGCCAGCAGCTTGACCCCAGGCCAGGGCGAGCAGTACTTC.

The chain uses TRBV13 and TRBJ1-3, with D hard to call. Trimming shortened V by 5 bases and J by 0 bases, and 14 bases separated the two germline ends. CDR3 size: 16 residues. CDR1 and CDR2 from the germline V gene are PRHDT and FYEKMQ (reference sequence). CDR3 loop: CASSQERHGSGNTIYF. For the CDR3, the DNA is TGTGCCAGCAGCCAAGAGCGACATGGCTCTGGAAACACCATATATTTT.

This clonotype was seen repeatedly, ten times or more. The V gene is TRBV20-1, the J gene TRBJ1-1; TRBD1 matches at 7 bases. CDR1 is DFQATT and CDR2 is SNEGSKA in the germline V gene (reference sequence). This CDR3 comprises 12 residues. CDR3 in DNA: TGCTTCCCTAACAGGGGCGGCACTGAAGCTTTCTTT. Amino acid sequence: CFPNRGGTEAFF.

This chain joins TRBV2 and TRBJ2-6; D is unresolved. The V and J ends lost 4 bases and 17 bases respectively, with 3 bases between them. Per the germline V gene, CDR1 is SNHLY and CDR2 is FYNNEI. CDR3 length equals 8 residues. The CDR3 coding sequence is TGTGCCAGCAGTGTAGTGACTTTC. It is translated as CASSVVTF.

Notes on this clonotype: Given a much more abundant clone one base away, this may be a read error. The chain employs TRBV2 and TRBJ2-7; the match to TRBD1 covers 7 bases. The CDR3 is made up of 17 amino acids. The germline CDR1 and CDR2 sequences are SNHLY and FYNNEI. DNA for the CDR3: TGTGTCAGCAAAGGAGGTGACAGGGCTCAGTCTTTCTACGAGCAGTGCTTC. Amino acid sequence: CVSKGGDRAQSFYEQCF.

Remarks on this clonotype: It is unclear where the CDR3 begins or ends on the DNA, so no DNA is shown, and the CDR3 is as TCRdb lists it. The chain employs TRBV29-1 and TRBJ1-2. Germline loops: CDR1 SQVTM, CDR2 ANQGSEA. The CDR3 adds up to 9 amino acids, both ends counted. CDR3 residues: CSVARGSTF.

This clonotype came up many times. The rearrangement links TRBV12-3 or TRBV12-4 to TRBJ2-7, with 8 bases matching TRBD2. V lost 3 bases to trimming and J lost 0 bases; unmatched junction nucleotides: 4. The CDR3 spans 15 residues. CDR3 protein: CASSFSGTSSYEQYF. Here the CDR3 DNA reads TGTGCCAGCAGTTTTTCCGGGACTAGCTCCTACGAGCAGTACTTC.

This clonotype showed up many times. The gene calls are TRBV7-6 and TRBJ2-7; 11 bases are a match to TRBD1. Germline loops: CDR1 SGHVS, CDR2 FNYEAQ. The trim removed 1 base at V and 3 bases at J, leaving 2 bases unmatched. The CDR3 has 15 residues. The CDR3 DNA follows: TGTGCCAGCAGCTTAGGGGACAGGGGGGGCTACGAGCAGTACTTC. As protein: CASSLGDRGGYEQYF.

This clonotype was recorded a few times. The V gene is TRBV20-1, the J gene TRBJ1-4; D unresolved. The CDR3 length is 16 residues. Germline lookup yields CDR1 DFQATT and CDR2 SNEGSKA (reference sequence). The germline V and J ends were trimmed by 0 bases and 0 bases, with 11 bases remaining between them. CDR3 protein: CSARDRGRSTNEKLFF. The CDR3 nucleotides are TGCAGTGCTAGAGATCGCGGCAGATCAACTAATGAAAAACTGTTTTTT.

This clonotype was seen more than once but under ten times. The CDR3 loop reads CASSLGAGSRTQYF. Here the CDR3 DNA reads TGTGCCAGCAGCTTGGGGGCGGGGTCGAGGACCCAGTACTTC. The chain uses TRBV11-2 and TRBJ2-5; D may be TRBD1 or TRBD2 (6 bases each). Germline assignment: CDR1 SGHAT and CDR2 FQNNGV. Trimming removed 3 bases from V and 7 bases from J, with 15 bases in between. This CDR3 comprises 14 residues.

CDR3 protein: CAWSAGTANEAFF. The CDR3 DNA is TGTGCCTGGAGCGCCGGGACAGCGAATGAAGCTTTCTTT. The chain has TRBV30 and TRBJ1-1; 7 positions agree with TRBD1. The J segment lost 7 bases and the V segment lost 3 bases, leaving 8 bases of the junction unmatched. The germline CDR1 and CDR2 sequences are GTSNPN and SVGIG (reference sequence). There are 13 residues in the CDR3.

This clonotype was recorded many times. The rearrangement links TRBV5-8 to TRBJ2-2, with TRBD1 as a possible D gene (6 bases). CDR3 length: 14 residues. V was shortened by 0 bases and J by 3 bases, with 6 bases between the two germline ends. Germline CDR1 and CDR2: SGHTS and YDEGEE. The CDR3 DNA sequence: TGTGCCAGCAGCTTGGGGGGGCACACCGGGGAGCTGTTTTTT. Its translation is CASSLGGHTGELFF.

The gene calls are TRBV2 and TRBJ2-7; D is unclear. The V and J ends lost 5 bases and 3 bases respectively, with 11 bases between them. The germline CDR1 and CDR2 sequences are SNHLY and FYNNEI. The CDR3 has 13 amino acids. The CDR3 is CASSPNSIYEQYF. CDR3 DNA: TGTGCCAGCAGTCCTAATTCCATCTACGAGCAGTACTTC.